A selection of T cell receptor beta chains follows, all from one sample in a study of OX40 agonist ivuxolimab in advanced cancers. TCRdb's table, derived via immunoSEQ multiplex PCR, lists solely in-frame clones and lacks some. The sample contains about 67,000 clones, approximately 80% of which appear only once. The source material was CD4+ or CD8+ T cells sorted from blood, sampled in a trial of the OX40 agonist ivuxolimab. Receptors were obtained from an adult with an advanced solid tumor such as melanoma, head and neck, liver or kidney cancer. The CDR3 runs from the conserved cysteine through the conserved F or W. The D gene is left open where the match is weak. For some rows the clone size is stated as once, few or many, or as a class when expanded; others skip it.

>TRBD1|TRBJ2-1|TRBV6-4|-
TGTGCCAGCAGTGACAGTAGGACAGGGGGCAATGAGCAGTTCTTC
CASSDSRTGGNEQFF
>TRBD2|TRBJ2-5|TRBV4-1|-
TGCGCCAGCAGCCAAACAAGACCGGGACTAGCGGGCGGAGAGACCCAGTACTTC
CASSQTRPGLAGGETQYF
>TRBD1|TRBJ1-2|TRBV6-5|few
TGTGCCAGCAGTCCGCGACAGGGGGCCGCTGATGGCTACACCTTC
CASSPRQGAADGYTF
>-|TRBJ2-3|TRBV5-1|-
TGCGCCAGCAGCTTGGAAGGCCAGGGATCAGATACGCAGTATTTT
CASSLEGQGSDTQYF
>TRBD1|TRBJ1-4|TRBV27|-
TGTGCCAGCAGTTTACGGCCGCAGGGGGCGGCCGGGGAAAAACTGTTTTTT
CASSLRPQGAAGEKLFF
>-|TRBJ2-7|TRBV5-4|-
TGTGCCAGCAGCTTCGGCGGGACCCTTTCTCCCTACGAGCAGTACTTC
CASSFGGTLSPYEQYF
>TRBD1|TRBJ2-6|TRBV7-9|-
TGTGCCAGCAGTTTTAGCACGAGGACAGGGAGATATGGGGCCAACGTCCTGACTTTC
CASSFSTRTGRYGANVLTF
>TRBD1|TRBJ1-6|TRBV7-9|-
TGTGCCAGCAGCTTTATAGGACAGGGGAATTCACCCCTCCACTTT
CASSFIGQGNSPLHF
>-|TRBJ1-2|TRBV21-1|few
TGTGCCAGCACGGCGACAAACTATGGCTACACCTTC
CASTATNYGYTF
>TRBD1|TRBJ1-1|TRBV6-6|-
TGTGCCAGCAGTTACTCAAAGGACAGGGTGAACACTGAAGCTTTCTTT
CASSYSKDRVNTEAFF
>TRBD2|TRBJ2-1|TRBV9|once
TGTGCCAGCAGCCCCCGGACTAGCGTATACAATGAGCAGTTCTTC
CASSPRTSVYNEQFF
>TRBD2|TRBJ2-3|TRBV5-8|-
TGTGCCAGCAGCCGCCCAACGCTAGCGGGACGCACAGATACGCAGTATTTT
CASSRPTLAGRTDTQYF
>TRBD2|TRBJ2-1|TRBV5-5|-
TGTGCCAGCAGCCCTGGGACTAGCGGGGGAACTCTCTACAATGAGCAGTTCTTC
CASSPGTSGGTLYNEQFF
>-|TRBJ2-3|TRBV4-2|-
TGTGCCAGCAGCCAAGAGAGCGGGACAGGCGGATCCACAGATACGCAGTATTTT
CASSQESGTGGSTDTQYF
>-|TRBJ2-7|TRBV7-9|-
TGTGCCAGCAGCCCACCCGCTGGGGGGATAGCGGACCTCTACGAGCAGTACTTC
CASSPPAGGIADLYEQYF
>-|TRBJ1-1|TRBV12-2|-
TGTGCAAGTCGCCGGAAGTTCAGGCAACCCAACCCTAAGTTGGACACTGAAGCTTTCTTT
CASRRKFRQPNPKLDTEAFF
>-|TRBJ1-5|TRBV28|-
TGTGCCAGCAGTTTACCGGAACAGGTTAGCAATCAGCCCCAGCATTTT
CASSLPEQVSNQPQHF
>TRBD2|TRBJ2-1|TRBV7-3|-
TGTGCCAGCAGCCGTACTAGCGGGAGGGCGCAGTTCTTC
CASSRTSGRAQFF
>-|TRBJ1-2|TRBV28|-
TGTGCCAGCAGTCTGGGGGGAATTACTAACTATGGCTACACCTTC
CASSLGGITNYGYTF
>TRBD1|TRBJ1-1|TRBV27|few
TGTGCCAGCAGTTTGCGGACAGGTGAAGCTTTCTTT
CASSLRTGEAFF
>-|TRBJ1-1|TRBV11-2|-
TGTGCCAGCAGCCCAACCACAGCGAACACTGAAGCTTTCTTT
CASSPTTANTEAFF
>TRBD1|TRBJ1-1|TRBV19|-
TGTGCCAGTAGCTTAAGGGGGCCGAACACTGAAGCTTTCTTT
CASSLRGPNTEAFF
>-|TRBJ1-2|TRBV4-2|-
TGTGCCAGCAGCCAAGATCTGGGGGGCAGGGGCTACACCTTC
CASSQDLGGRGYTF
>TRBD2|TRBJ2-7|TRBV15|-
TGTGCCACCAGCAGAGATCCGGGAGGCGAGCAGTACTTC
CATSRDPGGEQYF
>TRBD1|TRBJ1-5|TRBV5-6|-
TGTGCCAGCAGCCCTGGGACAGGGAGGGATCAGCCCCAGCATTTT
CASSPGTGRDQPQHF
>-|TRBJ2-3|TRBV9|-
TGTGCCAGCACCCTCGCCGGATCTAGCACAGATACGCAGTATTTT
CASTLAGSSTDTQYF
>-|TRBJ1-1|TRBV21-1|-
TGTGCCAGCAGCAAAGCGGAGGTGTACACTGAAGCTTTCTTT
CASSKAEVYTEAFF
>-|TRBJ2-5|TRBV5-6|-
TGTGCCAGCAGCTTGGCCAGGCACACGGAAGAGACCCAGTACTTC
CASSLARHTEETQYF
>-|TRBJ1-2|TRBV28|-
TGTGCCAGCACCCTAGACAGGAACTATGGCTACACCTTC
CASTLDRNYGYTF
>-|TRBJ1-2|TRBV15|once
TGTGCCACCAGCAGAGTTCCAGGCGGGGCCTATGGCTACACCTTC
CATSRVPGGAYGYTF
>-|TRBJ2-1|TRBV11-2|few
TGTGCCAGCAGCTTATATGTGGGGGGGCTCACGGGTGAGCAGTTCTTC
CASSLYVGGLTGEQFF
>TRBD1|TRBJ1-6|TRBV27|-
TGTGCCAGCAGTTTATTTGGACAGGGGGAATCACCCCTCCACTTT
CASSLFGQGESPLHF
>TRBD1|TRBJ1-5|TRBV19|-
TGTGCCAGTAGTAACGGTCCGACAGGGATTGGTCAGCCCCAGCATTTT
CASSNGPTGIGQPQHF
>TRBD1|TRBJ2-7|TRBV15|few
TGTGCCACCAGCACATCAGGGGGCGCCTCCGAGCAGTACTTC
CATSTSGGASEQYF
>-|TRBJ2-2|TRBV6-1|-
TGTGCCAGCCACTTTATTGGGGAGCTGTTTTTT
CASHFIGELFF
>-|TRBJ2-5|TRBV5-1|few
TGCGCCAGCACCCTGATGGGGGGCCAAGAGACCCAGTACTTC
CASTLMGGQETQYF
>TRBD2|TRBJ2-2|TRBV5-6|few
TGTGCCAGCAGCCTCGGGGTGGCGGGAGAAACCGGGGAGCTGTTTTTT
CASSLGVAGETGELFF
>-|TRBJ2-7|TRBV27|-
TGTGCCAGCAGTTTGGTAGCGCGAGGCGAGCAGTACTTC
CASSLVARGEQYF
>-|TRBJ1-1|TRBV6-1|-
TGTGCCAGCATACTCCTGGAGGTGGCTTTCTTT
CASILLEVAFF
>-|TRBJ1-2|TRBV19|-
TGTGCCAGTAGTATAGCGGTTAACTATGGCTACACCTTC
CASSIAVNYGYTF
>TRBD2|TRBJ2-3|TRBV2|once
TGTGCTGACTTAGGGACTAGCGGGGAGCCAGATACGCAGTATTTT
CADLGTSGEPDTQYF
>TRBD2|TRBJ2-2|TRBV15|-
TGTGCCACCCGGGGGACTAGCGGGGACAACACCGGGGAGCTGTTTTTT
CATRGTSGDNTGELFF
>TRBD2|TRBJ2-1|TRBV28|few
TGTGCCAGCAGTTGTCCTGCTACGGGGGGATGTGATGAGCAGTTCTTC
CASSCPATGGCDEQFF
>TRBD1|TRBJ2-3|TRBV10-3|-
TGTGCCACCTCGGACAGGGGGGCAAGGGATACGCAGTATTTT
CATSDRGARDTQYF
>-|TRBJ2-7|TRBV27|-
TGTGCCAGCAGAGCCCGGGTCGATTATAGGTACGAGCAGTACTTC
CASRARVDYRYEQYF
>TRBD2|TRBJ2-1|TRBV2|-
TGTGCCAGCACCCGGGGACTAGCGGTATACAATGAGCAGTTCTTC
CASTRGLAVYNEQFF
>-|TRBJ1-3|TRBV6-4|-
TGTGCCAGCAGTGACCCGCCGGGACCCCTTTACTCGCTCTCTGGAAACACCATATATTTT
CASSDPPGPLYSLSGNTIYF
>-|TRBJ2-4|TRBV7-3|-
TGTGCCAGCAGCCCCCCTGGTCAGGGCGGAAACATTCAGTACTTC
CASSPPGQGGNIQYF
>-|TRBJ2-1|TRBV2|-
TGTGCCAGCCAAACCACCAGGACCCATGAGCAGTTCTTC
CASQTTRTHEQFF
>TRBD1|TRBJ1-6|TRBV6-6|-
TGTGCCAGCAGCCACCCGGCGGGACAGTATAATTCACCCCTCCACTTT
CASSHPAGQYNSPLHF
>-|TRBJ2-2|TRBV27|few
TGTGCCAGCAGTTTAATTGTAGGGCAGGGCGCGAACACCGGGGAGCTGTTTTTT
CASSLIVGQGANTGELFF
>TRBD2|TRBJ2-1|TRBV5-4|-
TGTGCCAGCAGCCGGACTAGCGACTCCTACAATGAGCAGTTCTTC
CASSRTSDSYNEQFF
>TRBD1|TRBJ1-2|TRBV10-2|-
TGCGCCAGCAGTACGACAGGGGCGGCTGGCTACACCTTC
CASSTTGAAGYTF
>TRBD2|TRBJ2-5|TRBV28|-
TGTGCCAGCAGCCTAGCGGGTGTAACGACCCAGTACTTC
CASSLAGVTTQYF
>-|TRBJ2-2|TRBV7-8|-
TGTGCCAGCAGCTCCAGAAAGGGTACAGGACCCACCGGGGAGCTGTTTTTT
CASSSRKGTGPTGELFF
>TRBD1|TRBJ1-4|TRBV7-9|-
TGTGCCAGCAGCGGCAGACAGGGGACCATTGAAAAACTGTTTTTT
CASSGRQGTIEKLFF
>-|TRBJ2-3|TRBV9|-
TGTGCCAGCAGCGAGGGAGGCGGAGTAAGCACAGATACGCAGTATTTT
CASSEGGGVSTDTQYF
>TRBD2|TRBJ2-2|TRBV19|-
TGTGCCAGTAGAACTAGCGGGGGATACACCGGGGAGCTGTTTTTT
CASRTSGGYTGELFF
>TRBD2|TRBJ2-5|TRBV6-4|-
TGTGCCAGCAGTCCAAGCGGGGGGGCCCAAGAGACCCAGTACTTC
CASSPSGGAQETQYF
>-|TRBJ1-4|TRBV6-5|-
TGTGCCAGCAGTCCCCGACAGACGAATGAAAAACTGTTTTTT
CASSPRQTNEKLFF